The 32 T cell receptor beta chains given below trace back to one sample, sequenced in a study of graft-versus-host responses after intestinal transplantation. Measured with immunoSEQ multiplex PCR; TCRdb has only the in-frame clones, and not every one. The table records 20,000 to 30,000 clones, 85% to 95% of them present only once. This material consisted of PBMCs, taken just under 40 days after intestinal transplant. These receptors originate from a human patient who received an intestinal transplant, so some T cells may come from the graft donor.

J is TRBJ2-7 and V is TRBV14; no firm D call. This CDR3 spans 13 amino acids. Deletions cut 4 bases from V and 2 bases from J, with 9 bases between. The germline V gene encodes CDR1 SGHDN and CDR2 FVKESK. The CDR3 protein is CASSPVPTYEQYF. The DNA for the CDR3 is TGTGCCAGCAGCCCTGTTCCTACCTACGAGCAGTACTTC. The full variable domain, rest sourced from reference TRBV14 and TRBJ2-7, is EAGVTQFPSHSVIEKGQTVTLRCDPISGHDNLYWYRRVMGKEIKFLLHFVKESKQDESGMPNNRFLAERTGGTYSTLKVQPAELEDSGVYFCASSPVPTYEQYFGPGTRLTVT.

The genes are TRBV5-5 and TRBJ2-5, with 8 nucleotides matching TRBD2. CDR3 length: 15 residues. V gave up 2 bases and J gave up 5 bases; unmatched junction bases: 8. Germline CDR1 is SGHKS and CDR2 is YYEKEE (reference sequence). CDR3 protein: CASSFQGGRIETQYF. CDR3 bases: TGTGCCAGCAGCTTTCAGGGCGGGAGGATTGAGACCCAGTACTTC.

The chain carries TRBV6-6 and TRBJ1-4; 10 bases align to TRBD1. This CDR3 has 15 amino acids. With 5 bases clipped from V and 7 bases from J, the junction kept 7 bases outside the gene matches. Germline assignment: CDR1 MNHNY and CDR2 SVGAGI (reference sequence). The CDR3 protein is CASSRETGGGEKLFF. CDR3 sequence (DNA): TGTGCCAGCAGTCGAGAGACAGGGGGCGGTGAAAAACTGTTTTTT.

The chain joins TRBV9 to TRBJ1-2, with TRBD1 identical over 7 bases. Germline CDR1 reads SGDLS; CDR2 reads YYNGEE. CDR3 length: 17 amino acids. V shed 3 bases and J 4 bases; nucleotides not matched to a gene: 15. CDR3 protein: CASSATPGTVMTYGYTF. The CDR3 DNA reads TGTGCCAGCAGCGCTACCCCCGGGACAGTCATGACCTATGGCTACACCTTC.

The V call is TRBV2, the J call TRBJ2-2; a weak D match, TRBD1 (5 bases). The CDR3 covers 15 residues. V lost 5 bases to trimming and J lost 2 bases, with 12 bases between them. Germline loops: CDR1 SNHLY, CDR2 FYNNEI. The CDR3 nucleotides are TGTGCCAGCAGTATTTTGACAGTCAACACCGGGGAGCTGTTTTTT. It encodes CASSILTVNTGELFF. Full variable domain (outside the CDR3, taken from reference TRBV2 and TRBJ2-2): EPEVTQTPSHQVTQMGQEVILRCVPISNHLYFYWYRQILGQKVEFLVSFYNNEISEKSEIFDDQFSVERPDGSNFTLKIRSTKLEDSAMYFCASSILTVNTGELFFGEGSRLTVL.

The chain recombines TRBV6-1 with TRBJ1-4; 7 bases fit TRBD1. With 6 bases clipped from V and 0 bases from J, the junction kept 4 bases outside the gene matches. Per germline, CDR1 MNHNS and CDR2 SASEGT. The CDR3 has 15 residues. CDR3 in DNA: TGTGCCAGCAGGGGACAGCCTGCAACTAATGAAAAACTGTTTTTT. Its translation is CASRGQPATNEKLFF.

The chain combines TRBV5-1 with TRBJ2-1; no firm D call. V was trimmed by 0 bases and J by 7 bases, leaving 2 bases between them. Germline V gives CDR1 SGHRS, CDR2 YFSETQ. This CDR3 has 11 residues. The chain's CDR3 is CASSLGNEQFF. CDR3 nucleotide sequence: TGCGCCAGCAGCTTGGGGAATGAGCAGTTCTTC.

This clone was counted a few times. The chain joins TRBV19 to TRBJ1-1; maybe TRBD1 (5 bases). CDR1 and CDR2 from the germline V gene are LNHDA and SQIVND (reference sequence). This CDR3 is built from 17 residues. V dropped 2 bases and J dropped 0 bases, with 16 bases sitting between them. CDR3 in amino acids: CASSISGGEGMNTEAFF. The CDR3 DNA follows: TGTGCCAGTAGTATATCCGGGGGGGAGGGAATGAACACTGAAGCTTTCTTT.

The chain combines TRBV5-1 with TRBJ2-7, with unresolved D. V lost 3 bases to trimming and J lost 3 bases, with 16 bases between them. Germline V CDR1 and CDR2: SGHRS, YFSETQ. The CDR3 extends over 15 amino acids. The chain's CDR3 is CASSSEGLKGYEQYF. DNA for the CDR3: TGCGCCAGCAGCTCAGAAGGATTAAAGGGCTACGAGCAGTACTTC.

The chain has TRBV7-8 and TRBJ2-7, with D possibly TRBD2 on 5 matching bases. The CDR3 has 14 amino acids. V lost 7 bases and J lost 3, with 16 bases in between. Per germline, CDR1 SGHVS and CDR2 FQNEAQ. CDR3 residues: CASTDPGSGYEQYF. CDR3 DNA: TGTGCCAGCACTGATCCGGGCAGCGGCTACGAGCAGTACTTC.

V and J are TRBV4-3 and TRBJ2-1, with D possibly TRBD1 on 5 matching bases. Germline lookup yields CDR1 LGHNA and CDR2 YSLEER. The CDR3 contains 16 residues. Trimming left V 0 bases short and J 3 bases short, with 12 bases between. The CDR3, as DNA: TGCGCCAGCAGCCAAGAGGACCGGACATACTACAATGAGCAGTTCTTC. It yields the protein CASSQEDRTYYNEQFF.

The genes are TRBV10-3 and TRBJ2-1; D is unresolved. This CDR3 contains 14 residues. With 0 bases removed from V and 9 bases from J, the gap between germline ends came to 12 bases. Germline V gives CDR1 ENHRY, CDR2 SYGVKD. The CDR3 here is CAISESMMGPEQFF. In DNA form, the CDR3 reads TGTGCCATCAGTGAGTCGATGATGGGTCCTGAGCAGTTCTTC.

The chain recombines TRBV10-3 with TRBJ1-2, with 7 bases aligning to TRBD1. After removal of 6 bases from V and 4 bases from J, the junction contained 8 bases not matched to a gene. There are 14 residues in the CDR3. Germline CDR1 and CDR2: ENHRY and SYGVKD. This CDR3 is CAIRRRGGGYGYTF. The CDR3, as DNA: TGTGCCATCAGACGCAGGGGGGGAGGCTATGGCTACACCTTC.

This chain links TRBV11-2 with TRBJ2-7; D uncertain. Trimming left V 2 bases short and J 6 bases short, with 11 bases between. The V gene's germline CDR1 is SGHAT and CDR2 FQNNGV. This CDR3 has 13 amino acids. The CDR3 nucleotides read TGTGCCAGCAGCTTATCCCCCAATACCGAGCAGTACTTC. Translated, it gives CASSLSPNTEQYF.

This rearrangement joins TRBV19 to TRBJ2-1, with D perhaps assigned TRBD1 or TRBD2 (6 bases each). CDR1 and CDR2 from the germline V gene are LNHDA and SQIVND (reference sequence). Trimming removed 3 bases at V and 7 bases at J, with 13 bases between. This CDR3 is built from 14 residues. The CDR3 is CASSIGGTPNEQFF. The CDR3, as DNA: TGTGCCAGTAGTATCGGAGGGACACCTAATGAGCAGTTCTTC.

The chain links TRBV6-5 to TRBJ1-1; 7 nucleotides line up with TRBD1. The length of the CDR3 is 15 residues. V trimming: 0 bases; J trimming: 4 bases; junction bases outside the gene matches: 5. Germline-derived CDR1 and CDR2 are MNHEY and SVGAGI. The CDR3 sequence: CASSYSRDSPTEAFF. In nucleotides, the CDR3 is TGTGCCAGCAGTTACTCGAGGGACAGTCCCACTGAAGCTTTCTTT.

The CDR3 spells CASSSNQGSRKTYGYTF. CDR3 bases: TGCGCCAGCAGTTCTAATCAAGGATCGCGAAAGACCTATGGCTACACCTTC. The chain is built from TRBV10-1 and TRBJ1-2; no clear D. Looked up from germline, CDR1 is WNHNN and CDR2 is SYGVQD (reference sequence). Trimming cost V 5 bases and J 4 bases, with 23 bases left between them. This CDR3 contains 17 residues.

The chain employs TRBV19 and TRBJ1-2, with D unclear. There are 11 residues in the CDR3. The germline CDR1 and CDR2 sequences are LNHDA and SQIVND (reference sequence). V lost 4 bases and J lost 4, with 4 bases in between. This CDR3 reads CASSSFYGYTF. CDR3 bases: TGTGCCAGTAGTAGCTTCTATGGCTACACCTTC.

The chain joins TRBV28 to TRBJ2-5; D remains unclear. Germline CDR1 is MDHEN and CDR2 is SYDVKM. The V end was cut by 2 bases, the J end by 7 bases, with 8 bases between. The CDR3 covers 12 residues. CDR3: CASSLQWATQYF. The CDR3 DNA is TGTGCCAGCAGTTTACAATGGGCGACCCAGTACTTC.

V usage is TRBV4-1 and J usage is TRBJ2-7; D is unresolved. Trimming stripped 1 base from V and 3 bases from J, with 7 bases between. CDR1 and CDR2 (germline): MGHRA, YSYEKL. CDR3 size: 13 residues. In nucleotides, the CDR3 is TGCGCCAGCAGCCAAGGCTCTTACTACGAGCAGTACTTC. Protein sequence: CASSQGSYYEQYF.

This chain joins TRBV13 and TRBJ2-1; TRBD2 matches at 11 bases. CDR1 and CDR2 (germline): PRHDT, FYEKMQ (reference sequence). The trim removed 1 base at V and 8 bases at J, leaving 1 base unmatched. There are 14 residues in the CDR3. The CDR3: CASSLEGLADEQFF. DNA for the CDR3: TGTGCCAGCAGCTTAGAGGGACTAGCGGATGAGCAGTTCTTC.

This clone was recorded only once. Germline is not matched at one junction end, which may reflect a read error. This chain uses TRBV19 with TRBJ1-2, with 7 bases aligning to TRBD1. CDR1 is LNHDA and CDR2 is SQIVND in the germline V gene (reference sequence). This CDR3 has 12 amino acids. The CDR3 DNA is TGTGCCAGCAAACGGGACAGTTTCTTGATGTTATTC. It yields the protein CASKRDSFLMLF.

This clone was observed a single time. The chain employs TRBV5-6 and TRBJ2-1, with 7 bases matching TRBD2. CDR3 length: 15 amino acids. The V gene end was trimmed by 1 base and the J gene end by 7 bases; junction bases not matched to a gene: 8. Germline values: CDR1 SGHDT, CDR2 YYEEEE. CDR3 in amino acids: CASSLSSGNPNEQFF. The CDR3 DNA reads TGTGCCAGCAGCTTGTCTAGCGGAAATCCGAATGAGCAGTTCTTC.

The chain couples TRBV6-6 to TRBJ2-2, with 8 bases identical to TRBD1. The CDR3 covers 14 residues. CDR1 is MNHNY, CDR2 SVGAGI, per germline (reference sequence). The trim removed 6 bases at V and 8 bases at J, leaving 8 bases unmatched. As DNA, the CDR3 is TGTGCCAGCAGGACAGACAGGGGATCGGGGGAGCTGTTTTTT. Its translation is CASRTDRGSGELFF.

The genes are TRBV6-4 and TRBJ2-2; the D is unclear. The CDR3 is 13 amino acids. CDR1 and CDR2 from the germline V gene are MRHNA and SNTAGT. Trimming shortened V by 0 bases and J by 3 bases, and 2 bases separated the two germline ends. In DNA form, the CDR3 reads TGTGCCAGCAGTGACTCGGACACCGGGGAGCTGTTTTTT. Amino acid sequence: CASSDSDTGELFF.

The CDR3 reads CAISEGSIMNTEAFF. As DNA, the CDR3 is TGTGCCATCAGTGAGGGGTCCATAATGAACACTGAAGCTTTCTTT. This sequence joins TRBV10-3 and TRBJ1-1; no clear D gene. V lost 2 bases, J lost 0 bases, and 10 bases lay in between. Germline V CDR1 and CDR2: ENHRY, SYGVKD. The CDR3 spans 15 residues.

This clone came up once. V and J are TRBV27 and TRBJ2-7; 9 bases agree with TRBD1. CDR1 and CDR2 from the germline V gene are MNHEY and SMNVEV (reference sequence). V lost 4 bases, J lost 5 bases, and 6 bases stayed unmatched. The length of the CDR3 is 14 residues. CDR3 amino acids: CASSSLGQGDEQYF. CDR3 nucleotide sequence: TGTGCCAGCAGTTCCCTGGGACAGGGAGACGAGCAGTACTTC.

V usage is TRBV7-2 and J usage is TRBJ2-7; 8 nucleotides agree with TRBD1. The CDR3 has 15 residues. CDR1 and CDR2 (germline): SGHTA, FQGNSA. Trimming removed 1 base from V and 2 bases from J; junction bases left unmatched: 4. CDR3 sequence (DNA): TGTGCCAGCAGCTTAGTAGGGACAGGCACCTACGAGCAGTACTTC. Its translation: CASSLVGTGTYEQYF.

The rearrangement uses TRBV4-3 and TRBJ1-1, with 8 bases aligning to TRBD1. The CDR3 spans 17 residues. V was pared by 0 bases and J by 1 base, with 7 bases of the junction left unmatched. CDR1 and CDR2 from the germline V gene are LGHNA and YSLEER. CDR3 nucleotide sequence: TGCGCCAGCAGCCAAGAAGACAGGGGCTTCGGGAACACTGAAGCTTTCTTT. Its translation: CASSQEDRGFGNTEAFF.

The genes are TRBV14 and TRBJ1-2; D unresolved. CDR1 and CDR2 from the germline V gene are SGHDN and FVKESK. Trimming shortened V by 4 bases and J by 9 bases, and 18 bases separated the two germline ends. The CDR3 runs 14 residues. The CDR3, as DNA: TGTGCCAGCAGCCCTCACCTCGGACGTCTACGCTACACCTTC. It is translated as CASSPHLGRLRYTF.

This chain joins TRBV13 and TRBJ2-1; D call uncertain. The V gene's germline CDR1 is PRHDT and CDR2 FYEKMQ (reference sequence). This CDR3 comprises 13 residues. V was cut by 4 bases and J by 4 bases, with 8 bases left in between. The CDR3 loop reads CASSSEQYNEQFF. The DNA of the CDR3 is TGTGCCAGCAGCTCAGAACAGTACAATGAGCAGTTCTTC.

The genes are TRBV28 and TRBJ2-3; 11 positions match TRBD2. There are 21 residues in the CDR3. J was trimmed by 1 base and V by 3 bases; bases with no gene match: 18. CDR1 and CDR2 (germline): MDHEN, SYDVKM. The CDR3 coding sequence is TGTGCCAGCAGTTTTTTAGCTTTGGGACTAGCGGAGGGGGGGGGCACAGATACGCAGTATTTT. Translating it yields CASSFLALGLAEGGGTDTQYF.